The present T cell receptor (beta chain) was sequenced within a study of memory CD4+ T cells and cytomegalovirus serostatus. Single viable CD3+CD4+CD8-CD45RO+ cells were sorted as the memory CD4+ T cells. The CDR3 spans 16 residues. Trimming shortened V by 4 bases and J by 5 bases, and 18 bases separated the two germline ends. Germline V gives CDR1 SGHRS, CDR2 YFSETQ. Repertoires were generated with immunoSEQ multiplex PCR, while TCRdb's copy carries only in-frame clones and drops some. The sample includes tens of thousands of clones, around 70% seen only once; the top ten take less than 1.5%. The chain has TRBV5-1 and TRBJ1-4, with D possibly TRBD1 on 6 matching bases. The sequence was collected from an adult in good health and CMV-seropositive. The specimen was memory CD4+ T cells from blood. CDR3 sequence (DNA): TGCGCCAGCAGCCTACACAGTGGAGGACAGAATGAAAAACTGTTTTTT. It encodes CASSLHSGGQNEKLFF.